Sequencing of this T cell receptor (beta chain) was carried out in a study of beta chain features in type 1 diabetes. cDNA synthesis used the whole RNA isolate, giving expressed TCRB sequences. Repertoires were generated with immunoSEQ multiplex PCR, while TCRdb's copy carries only in-frame clones and drops some. The table has about 360,000 clones, 10% to 15% seen once. Cells sorted by CD45RO/CCR7/CD25/CD127/CD95/CD27 comprised CD4+ naive, central memory, regulatory and stem cell-like memory cells. All sorted populations exceeded 98% purity. This CDR3 contains 15 residues. The V segment lost 6 bases and the J segment 2 bases; nucleotides outside the gene matches: 6. The germline CDR1 and CDR2 sequences are ENHRY and SYGVKD. A remark on this clone: Its antigen is not known.

The study's findings and limits: The study left unresolved whether HLA type influences TCRB rearrangement. The study found moderately but significantly shorter TCRB CDR3s in all four CD4+ subsets of Type 1 diabetes patients. Insertions were fewer and deletions more numerous at VDJ junctions in type 1 diabetes patients.

V gene TRBV10-3 combines with J gene TRBJ2-3; TRBD1 agrees at 9 bases. The sequence derives from a woman in her late teens or twenties with type 1 diabetes. Sequencing used naive CD4+ T cells from blood. CDR3 nucleotides: TGTGCCATCAGGGCCGGGACAGGGATCACAGATACGCAGTATTTT. As protein: CAIRAGTGITDTQYF.